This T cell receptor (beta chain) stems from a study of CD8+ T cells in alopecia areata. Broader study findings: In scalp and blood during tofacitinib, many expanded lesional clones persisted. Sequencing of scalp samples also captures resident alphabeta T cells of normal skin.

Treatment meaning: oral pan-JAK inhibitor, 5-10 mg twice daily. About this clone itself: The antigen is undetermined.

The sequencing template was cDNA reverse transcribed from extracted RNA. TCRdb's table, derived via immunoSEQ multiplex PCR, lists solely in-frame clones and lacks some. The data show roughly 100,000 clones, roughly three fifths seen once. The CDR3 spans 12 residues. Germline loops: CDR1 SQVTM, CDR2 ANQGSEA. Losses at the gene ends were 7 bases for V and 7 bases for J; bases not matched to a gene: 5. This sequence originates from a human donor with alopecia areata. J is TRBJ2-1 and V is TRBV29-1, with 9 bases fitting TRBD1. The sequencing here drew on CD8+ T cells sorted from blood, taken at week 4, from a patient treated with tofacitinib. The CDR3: CSAEGTGNEQFF. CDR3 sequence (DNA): TGCAGCGCGGAAGGGACAGGGAATGAGCAGTTCTTC.